This TCR beta chain was documented in a study of T cells in Graves' hyperthyroidism and ophthalmopathy (dated by TCRdb to about 2019). At the level of the whole study: TCR V-J signatures able to tell the groups apart were searched for in a discovery cohort of some 100 patients, of whom more than 40 had Graves' ophthalmopathy and about 60 had stable Graves' hyperthyroidism. An independent validation cohort of fewer than 20 hyperthyroidism patients and 17 patients who later progressed to ophthalmopathy tested prospective prediction of ophthalmopathy. For training and testing, the roughly 93 patients in the discovery cohort were randomly divided in a 7:3 ratio. The study also compared thyroid tissue and blood T-cell repertoires from roughly 6 Graves' hyperthyroidism patients. After sampling, hyperthyroidism patients received methimazole starting at 30 mg daily, and ophthalmopathy patients received high-dose intravenous methylprednisolone. The paper reports TCR Vbeta CDR3 sequencing of about 140 peripheral blood samples: approximately 41 ophthalmopathy, approximately 74 hyperthyroidism and roughly 17 progressor patients. Results the study describes overall, beyond this receptor: Ophthalmopathy was separated from stable hyperthyroidism by a 13 V-J signature model, with approximately 85% sensitivity and roughly 81% specificity obtained in cross-validation and 80%/75% obtained in testing. No statistical method was used to set the sample size in advance, and investigators knew the group allocation. Most expanded thyroid clonotypes (frequency above 0.001) were also detected in blood, a finding suggesting that blood repertoires may reflect thyroid immune responses. During validation, the model predicted progression to ophthalmopathy a median of approximately 7 months ahead of onset, with around 71% sensitivity and around 72% specificity.

Trimming costs V 5 bases and J 4 bases, and their ends lie 15 bases apart. The germline V gene (reference sequence) specifies SEHNR as CDR1 and FQNEAQ as CDR2. From its cysteine to its phenylalanine, the CDR3 spans 15 amino acids. The DNA shown is the 45-base CDR3, in frame from base 1. The study excluded patients with uncontrolled infections, other autoimmune diseases, pregnancy or lactation. Clinical symptoms, serum thyroxine and TRAb, thyroid ultrasound, and orbital computed tomography formed the basis for the diagnoses. Trizol reagent was used to extract total RNA, and RNA quality was then checked on an Agilent 2100 Bioanalyzer. This clonotype is a singleton in its sample. No cognate antigen has been identified for it. Per-base quality was not reported, and no clone a single base away is much larger than it. One read alone provides weak support. Amplification of TCR beta CDR3 regions was carried out from RNA transcripts. A first-round RT-PCR of the TCR CDR3 used the HTBI primer set with the Qiagen OneStep RT-PCR kit. A second multiplex PCR round built the libraries, followed by size selection and purification. The libraries were sequenced on an Illumina HiSeq2000 using paired-end 100 bp reads. Turning to the authors' computational methods: SOAPnuke was used to process the raw data, with reads discarded if the reads contained adapters or uncalled bases, had a mean Phred below 15, or lacked an exact constant-primer or identifier match. High-quality paired reads were merged with COPE v1.2.5, and unique nucleotide sequences were defined as clonotypes. MiTCR v1.1 was used to align clonotypes to the IMGT TRBV, TRBD and TRBJ reference segments. Analysis was restricted to V-J combinations with a frequency above 0.0001, which covered roughly 99% of repertoires. A TCS score was defined as the ratio of F50 (clonal expansion) to E x V (chaos), with BLOSUM62-based TCRdist applied between CDR3 peptides within each V-J. Welch's t-statistics and random forest reduced fewer than 550 V-J features to 13, which were used in a naive Bayes classifier (R e1071). Thyroid-blood repertoire similarity was quantified with the Morisita-Horn index. TCRdb reprocessed the public reads (quality trimming at Q25 with fastp, clone calling with MiXCR) and kept in-frame beta chains. For every CDR3 protein sequence, its rows merge into one entry that carries the most common genes and DNA. TCRdb assigned the V and J calls; the authors' analysis was not used. A total of about 660,000 distinct CDR3 sequences appear in this sample, 40% to 55% of them only once. The ten most abundant clones make up 6.5% to 9% of the sample.

The TCR sequence derives from an adult man with Graves' disease, either hyperthyroidism or ophthalmopathy (not recorded which). The material sequenced was peripheral blood or thyroid tissue (not recorded which). The chain was built from TRBV7-9 and TRBJ1-5; there is no confident call for the D gene. The CDR3 in this case is CASSPGVEPNQPQHF. In nucleotides, the sequence is TGTGCCAGCAGCCCTGGGGTAGAGCCGAATCAGCCCCAGCATTTT.